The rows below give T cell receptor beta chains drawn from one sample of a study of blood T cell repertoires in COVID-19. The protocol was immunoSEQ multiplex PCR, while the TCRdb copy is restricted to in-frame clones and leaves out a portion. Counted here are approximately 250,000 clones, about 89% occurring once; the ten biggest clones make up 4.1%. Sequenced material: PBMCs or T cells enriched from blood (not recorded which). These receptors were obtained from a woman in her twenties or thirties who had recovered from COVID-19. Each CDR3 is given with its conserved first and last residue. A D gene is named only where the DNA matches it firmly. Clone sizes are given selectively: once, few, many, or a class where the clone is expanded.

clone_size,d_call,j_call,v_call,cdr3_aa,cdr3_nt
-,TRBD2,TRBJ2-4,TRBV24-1,CATTYPGTTEAKNIQYF,TGTGCCACCACCTACCCCGGGACTACAGAAGCCAAAAACATTCAGTACTTC
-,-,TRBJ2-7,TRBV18,CASSPPNSGMGGYEQYF,TGTGCCAGCTCACCCCCTAACTCCGGGATGGGGGGCTACGAGCAGTACTTC
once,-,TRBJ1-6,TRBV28,CASSSTSSYNSPLHF,TGTGCCAGCAGTTCCACGAGCTCCTATAATTCACCCCTCCACTTT
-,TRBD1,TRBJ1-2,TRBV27,CASSPTGANYGYTF,TGTGCCAGCAGTCCGACAGGGGCTAACTATGGCTACACCTTC
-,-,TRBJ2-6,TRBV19,CASSILAQSGANVLTF,TGTGCCAGTAGTATACTCGCCCAGTCTGGGGCCAACGTCCTGACTTTC
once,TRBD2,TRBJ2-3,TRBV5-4,CASSLASGSTDTQYF,TGTGCCAGCAGCTTGGCTAGCGGGAGCACAGATACGCAGTATTTT
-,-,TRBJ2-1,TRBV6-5,CASSPYSGSDNEQFF,TGTGCCAGCAGTCCCTACAGCGGGTCAGACAATGAGCAGTTCTTC
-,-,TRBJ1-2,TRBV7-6,CASSLVKWSDGYTF,TGTGCCAGCAGCTTAGTGAAATGGTCGGATGGCTACACCTTC
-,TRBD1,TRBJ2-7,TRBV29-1,CSAKTGQGSYEQYF,TGCAGCGCAAAGACAGGGCAAGGTTCCTACGAGCAGTACTTC
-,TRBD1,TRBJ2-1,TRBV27,CASSHRDRTFAEQFF,TGTGCCAGCAGTCACCGGGACAGGACCTTCGCTGAGCAGTTCTTC
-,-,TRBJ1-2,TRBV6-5,CASRPDGDYGYTF,TGTGCCAGCAGACCCGACGGGGACTATGGCTACACCTTC
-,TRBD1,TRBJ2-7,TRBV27,CASRTLGQGGEEQYF,TGTGCCAGCAGAACCTTAGGACAGGGTGGAGAGGAGCAGTACTTC
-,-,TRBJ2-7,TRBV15,CATSRDRGGYEQYF,TGTGCCACCAGCAGAGATAGGGGAGGCTACGAGCAGTACTTC
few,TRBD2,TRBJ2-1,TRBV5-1,CASTLWGTGGPGNEQFF,TGCGCCAGCACCCTATGGGGGACGGGAGGGCCGGGCAATGAGCAGTTCTTC
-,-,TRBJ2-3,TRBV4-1,CASSRRQADPTDTQYF,TGCGCCAGCAGCCGAAGACAAGCAGACCCCACAGATACGCAGTATTTT
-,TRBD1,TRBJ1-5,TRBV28,CASSSLTGGNQPQHF,TGTGCCAGCAGTTCGCTGACAGGGGGCAATCAGCCCCAGCATTTT
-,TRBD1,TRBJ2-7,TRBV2,CASSPDRGPYEQYF,TGTGCCAGCAGTCCGGACAGGGGTCCCTACGAGCAGTACTTC
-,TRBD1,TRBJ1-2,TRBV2,CARGPRNRGAGYGYTF,TGTGCCAGAGGACCTAGAAACAGGGGCGCAGGGTATGGCTACACCTTC
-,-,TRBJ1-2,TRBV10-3,CAISAKDTVEIYGYTF,TGTGCCATCAGTGCAAAGGACACCGTCGAAATCTATGGCTACACCTTC
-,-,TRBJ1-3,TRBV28,CAAGGGYTGNTIYF,TGTGCCGCGGGGGGGGGATATACTGGAAACACCATATATTTT
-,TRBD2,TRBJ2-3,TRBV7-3,CASSSGLAVDTQYF,TGTGCCAGCAGCTCCGGACTAGCGGTAGATACGCAGTATTTT
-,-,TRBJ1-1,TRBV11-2,CASSLMGGEAFF,TGTGCCAGCAGCTTGATGGGAGGGGAAGCTTTCTTT
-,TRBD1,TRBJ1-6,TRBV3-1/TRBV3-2,CASSPNGQVGSPLHF,TGTGCCAGCAGCCCCAATGGACAGGTCGGTTCACCCCTCCACTTT
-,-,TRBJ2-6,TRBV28,CATLTGFGSGANVLTF,TGTGCCACTTTAACAGGGTTCGGGTCTGGGGCCAACGTCCTGACTTTC
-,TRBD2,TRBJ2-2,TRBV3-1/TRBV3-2,CASSLDKLAGVPGELFF,TGTGCCAGCAGCCTCGATAAACTAGCGGGAGTGCCCGGGGAGCTGTTTTTT
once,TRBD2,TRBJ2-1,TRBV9,CASSLYSGSLGDEQFF,TGTGCCAGCAGCTTATACAGCGGGAGTCTTGGGGATGAGCAGTTCTTC
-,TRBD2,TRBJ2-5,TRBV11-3,CASSPSGSPTETQYF,TGTGCCAGCAGTCCTAGCGGGAGCCCAACGGAGACCCAGTACTTC
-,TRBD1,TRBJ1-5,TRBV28,CASSSIGQGAFGNQPQHF,TGTGCCAGCAGTTCTATCGGACAGGGGGCTTTTGGCAATCAGCCCCAGCATTTT
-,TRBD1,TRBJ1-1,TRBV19,CASSTLIGQGVLRWTEAFF,TGTGCCAGTAGCACTTTGATAGGACAGGGGGTGTTAAGGTGGACTGAAGCTTTCTTT
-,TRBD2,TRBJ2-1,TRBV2,CASTEGTSGVREQFF,TGTGCCAGCACCGAAGGCACTAGCGGGGTCCGGGAGCAGTTCTTC
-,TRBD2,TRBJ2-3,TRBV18,CASSQGTSGNTDTQYF,TGTGCCAGCTCACAAGGGACTAGCGGAAACACAGATACGCAGTATTTT